These T cell receptor beta chains were read from a single sample in a study of a mutant IDH1 vaccine in newly diagnosed glioma. The antigens for these receptors are not known. Using immunoSEQ multiplex PCR, the repertoire was profiled, and TCRdb retains in-frame clones only, with some absent. This sample yields 40,000 or so clones, of which approximately 91% are seen a single time; 2% to 3% belongs to the top ten. The material was PBMCs, obtained from a glioma patient whose treatment included an IDH1 peptide vaccine. The receptors originated from a man aged 50-60 years with glioma. The CDR3 runs from the conserved cysteine through the conserved F or W. A D gene is named only where the DNA matches it firmly. Clone size is not always given. Where it is, it says once, few, many or a class for expanded clones.

clone size: NA; D gene: NA; V gene: TRBV25-1; J gene: TRBJ1-5; CDR3 protein: CASSESVGLWDQPQHF; CDR3 DNA: TGTGCCAGCAGTGAATCAGTAGGACTCTGGGATCAGCCCCAGCATTTT
clone size: NA; D gene: TRBD2; V gene: TRBV18; J gene: TRBJ2-7; CDR3 protein: CASSRLTSGRRDTGSYEQYF; CDR3 DNA: TGTGCCAGCTCACGGCTTACTAGCGGGAGACGGGATACGGGCTCCTACGAGCAGTACTTC
clone size: NA; D gene: NA; V gene: TRBV29-1; J gene: TRBJ2-7; CDR3 protein: CSVVWSYEQYF; CDR3 DNA: TGCAGCGTTGTCTGGTCGTACGAGCAGTACTTC
clone size: NA; D gene: NA; V gene: TRBV5-8; J gene: TRBJ1-5; CDR3 protein: CASSLGRLNQPQHF; CDR3 DNA: TGTGCCAGCAGCCTGGGAAGGCTAAATCAGCCCCAGCATTTT
clone size: NA; D gene: TRBD2; V gene: TRBV2; J gene: TRBJ2-5; CDR3 protein: CASSGLAGGSETQYF; CDR3 DNA: TGTGCCAGCAGCGGACTAGCGGGAGGTTCAGAGACCCAGTACTTC
clone size: NA; D gene: TRBD1; V gene: TRBV2; J gene: TRBJ1-2; CDR3 protein: CASRFGTDYGYTF; CDR3 DNA: TGTGCCAGCAGGTTTGGGACAGACTATGGCTACACCTTC
clone size: NA; D gene: NA; V gene: TRBV5-1; J gene: TRBJ1-1; CDR3 protein: CASSFRDPSTEAFF; CDR3 DNA: TGCGCCAGCAGCTTCCGGGACCCGAGCACTGAAGCTTTCTTT
clone size: NA; D gene: TRBD2; V gene: TRBV5-6; J gene: TRBJ2-3; CDR3 protein: CASSLELAGDTDTQYF; CDR3 DNA: TGTGCCAGCAGCTTGGAGCTAGCGGGTGACACAGATACGCAGTATTTT
clone size: NA; D gene: TRBD1; V gene: TRBV7-9; J gene: TRBJ1-1; CDR3 protein: CAILQGAEVSNTEAFF; CDR3 DNA: TGTGCCATTTTACAGGGGGCGGAAGTCTCGAACACTGAAGCTTTCTTT
clone size: NA; D gene: NA; V gene: TRBV30; J gene: TRBJ2-7; CDR3 protein: CAWSVDSMTSYEQYF; CDR3 DNA: TGTGCCTGGAGTGTAGACAGCATGACCTCCTACGAGCAGTACTTC
clone size: NA; D gene: NA; V gene: TRBV30; J gene: TRBJ2-2; CDR3 protein: CAWREPTRPKFGELFF; CDR3 DNA: TGTGCCTGGAGGGAACCCACGAGGCCGAAGTTCGGGGAGCTGTTTTTT
clone size: NA; D gene: TRBD2; V gene: TRBV2; J gene: TRBJ2-7; CDR3 protein: CASRLAGTNYEQYF; CDR3 DNA: TGTGCCAGCAGACTAGCGGGAACCAACTACGAGCAGTACTTC
clone size: NA; D gene: TRBD1; V gene: TRBV2; J gene: TRBJ2-3; CDR3 protein: CASSTGGTDTQYF; CDR3 DNA: TGTGCCAGCAGTACAGGGGGCACAGATACGCAGTATTTT
clone size: NA; D gene: TRBD2; V gene: TRBV7-6; J gene: TRBJ2-7; CDR3 protein: CASSLVGWASGSQYEQYF; CDR3 DNA: TGTGCCAGCAGCTTAGTGGGATGGGCTAGCGGGAGTCAGTACGAGCAGTACTTC
clone size: NA; D gene: NA; V gene: TRBV9; J gene: TRBJ2-1; CDR3 protein: CASSSGTVYNEQFF; CDR3 DNA: TGTGCCAGCTCCAGCGGGACAGTGTACAATGAGCAGTTCTTC
clone size: once; D gene: NA; V gene: TRBV9; J gene: TRBJ1-1; CDR3 protein: CASSVGSQGDTEAFF; CDR3 DNA: TGTGCCAGCAGCGTAGGTTCACAGGGTGACACTGAAGCTTTCTTT
clone size: NA; D gene: NA; V gene: TRBV20-1; J gene: TRBJ1-1; CDR3 protein: CSARRDTEAFF; CDR3 DNA: TGCAGTGCTAGGAGGGACACTGAAGCTTTCTTT
clone size: NA; D gene: NA; V gene: TRBV6-6; J gene: TRBJ1-2; CDR3 protein: CASDQGNLYGYTF; CDR3 DNA: TGTGCCAGCGATCAGGGGAACCTCTATGGCTACACCTTC
clone size: NA; D gene: TRBD1; V gene: TRBV5-4; J gene: TRBJ2-1; CDR3 protein: CASSPKPLQGAQVNEQFF; CDR3 DNA: TGTGCCAGCAGCCCAAAACCCCTACAGGGGGCGCAGGTAAATGAGCAGTTCTTC
clone size: NA; D gene: TRBD1; V gene: TRBV2; J gene: TRBJ2-7; CDR3 protein: CASSEDRGEQYF; CDR3 DNA: TGTGCCAGCAGTGAGGACAGGGGCGAGCAGTACTTC
clone size: NA; D gene: TRBD2; V gene: TRBV19; J gene: TRBJ2-1; CDR3 protein: CASSPGLANSYNEQFF; CDR3 DNA: TGTGCCAGTAGCCCAGGACTAGCGAACTCCTACAATGAGCAGTTCTTC
clone size: NA; D gene: TRBD1; V gene: TRBV7-2; J gene: TRBJ2-1; CDR3 protein: CASSFRDRALNEQFF; CDR3 DNA: TGTGCCAGCAGCTTCCGGGACAGGGCCCTCAATGAGCAGTTCTTC
clone size: NA; D gene: NA; V gene: TRBV20-1; J gene: TRBJ1-1; CDR3 protein: CRPEGGTEAFF; CDR3 DNA: TGCAGGCCGGAAGGGGGCACTGAAGCTTTCTTT
clone size: NA; D gene: NA; V gene: TRBV28; J gene: TRBJ2-4; CDR3 protein: CASSLQGYIQYF; CDR3 DNA: TGTGCCAGCAGTTTACAGGGATACATTCAGTACTTC
clone size: NA; D gene: NA; V gene: TRBV2; J gene: TRBJ1-4; CDR3 protein: CASSAVGRGEKLFF; CDR3 DNA: TGTGCCAGCAGTGCGGTGGGGCGCGGTGAAAAACTGTTTTTT
clone size: NA; D gene: NA; V gene: TRBV11-2; J gene: TRBJ2-3; CDR3 protein: CAGSSDWGEVPDTQYF; CDR3 DNA: TGTGCCGGCAGCTCCGATTGGGGGGAGGTTCCAGATACGCAGTATTTT
clone size: NA; D gene: TRBD1; V gene: TRBV4-1; J gene: TRBJ2-4; CDR3 protein: CASSLRQGENIQYF; CDR3 DNA: TGCGCCAGCAGCCTACGTCAGGGGGAAAACATTCAGTACTTC
clone size: NA; D gene: NA; V gene: TRBV12-5; J gene: TRBJ1-1; CDR3 protein: CASGFLDSTEAFF; CDR3 DNA: TGTGCTAGTGGTTTTCTGGATTCCACTGAAGCTTTCTTT
clone size: NA; D gene: NA; V gene: TRBV7-9; J gene: TRBJ2-7; CDR3 protein: CASSLGGRPYEQYF; CDR3 DNA: TGTGCCAGCAGCTTAGGAGGTCGCCCCTACGAGCAGTACTTC
clone size: once; D gene: NA; V gene: TRBV4-2; J gene: TRBJ1-1; CDR3 protein: CASSQLTWGIGDTEAFF; CDR3 DNA: TGTGCCAGCAGCCAACTAACGTGGGGGATCGGGGACACTGAAGCTTTCTTT
clone size: NA; D gene: NA; V gene: TRBV9; J gene: TRBJ1-1; CDR3 protein: CASTQQRSSTEAFF; CDR3 DNA: TGTGCCAGCACCCAACAGAGATCCTCCACTGAAGCTTTCTTT
clone size: NA; D gene: NA; V gene: TRBV19; J gene: TRBJ1-1; CDR3 protein: CASSIAGKAFF; CDR3 DNA: TGTGCCAGTAGTATTGCAGGGAAGGCTTTCTTT
clone size: NA; D gene: NA; V gene: TRBV27; J gene: TRBJ1-5; CDR3 protein: CASSLSRGPQHF; CDR3 DNA: TGTGCCAGCAGTCTCTCCAGGGGCCCGCAGCATTTT
clone size: NA; D gene: TRBD2; V gene: TRBV29-1; J gene: TRBJ2-7; CDR3 protein: CSVGLAGAYEQYF; CDR3 DNA: TGCAGCGTTGGGCTAGCGGGAGCCTACGAGCAGTACTTC
clone size: NA; D gene: NA; V gene: TRBV4-1; J gene: TRBJ1-5; CDR3 protein: CASSKDGNQPQHF; CDR3 DNA: TGCGCCAGCAGTAAGGACGGAAATCAGCCCCAGCATTTT
clone size: NA; D gene: TRBD1; V gene: TRBV2; J gene: TRBJ1-4; CDR3 protein: CASSAGQPNEKLFF; CDR3 DNA: TGTGCCAGCAGTGCGGGACAGCCGAATGAAAAACTGTTTTTT
clone size: NA; D gene: NA; V gene: TRBV14; J gene: TRBJ2-5; CDR3 protein: CASSQVMGPRETQYF; CDR3 DNA: TGTGCCAGCAGCCAAGTTATGGGGCCTCGGGAGACCCAGTACTTC
clone size: NA; D gene: NA; V gene: TRBV4-3; J gene: TRBJ1-2; CDR3 protein: CASSQDRASYYGYTF; CDR3 DNA: TGCGCCAGCAGCCAAGATCGGGCATCCTACTATGGCTACACCTTC
clone size: once; D gene: NA; V gene: TRBV6-9; J gene: TRBJ2-7; CDR3 protein: CATCPPRATREQYF; CDR3 DNA: TGTGCCACTTGCCCCCCACGGGCCACCCGGGAGCAGTACTTC
clone size: NA; D gene: TRBD2; V gene: TRBV19; J gene: TRBJ2-5; CDR3 protein: CASTPTSGGVRTQYF; CDR3 DNA: TGTGCCAGTACCCCGACTAGCGGGGGGGTTCGGACCCAGTACTTC
clone size: NA; D gene: NA; V gene: TRBV27; J gene: TRBJ1-1; CDR3 protein: CASLVGPNTEAFF; CDR3 DNA: TGTGCCAGTCTAGTCGGGCCGAACACTGAAGCTTTCTTT
clone size: NA; D gene: TRBD1; V gene: TRBV4-1; J gene: TRBJ1-2; CDR3 protein: CASSQFGQAYGYGYTF; CDR3 DNA: TGCGCCAGCAGCCAATTTGGACAGGCCTACGGCTATGGCTACACCTTC
clone size: once; D gene: TRBD2; V gene: TRBV13; J gene: TRBJ2-1; CDR3 protein: CASSSGLAGGPGSYNEQFF; CDR3 DNA: TGTGCCAGCAGCTCAGGACTAGCGGGAGGGCCGGGCTCCTACAATGAGCAGTTCTTC
clone size: few; D gene: NA; V gene: TRBV9; J gene: TRBJ1-1; CDR3 protein: CASSVGGAAGDTEAFF; CDR3 DNA: TGTGCCAGCAGCGTGGGGGGGGCCGCCGGGGACACTGAAGCTTTCTTT
clone size: NA; D gene: NA; V gene: TRBV19; J gene: TRBJ2-7; CDR3 protein: CASSKLALYSYEQYF; CDR3 DNA: TGTGCCAGTAGTAAACTCGCGCTTTACTCCTACGAGCAGTACTTC
clone size: NA; D gene: NA; V gene: TRBV9; J gene: TRBJ2-1; CDR3 protein: CASSVGSGTYNEQFF; CDR3 DNA: TGTGCCAGCAGCGTAGGTAGCGGAACCTACAATGAGCAGTTCTTC
clone size: few; D gene: NA; V gene: TRBV19; J gene: TRBJ1-4; CDR3 protein: CASTSVLGIEKLFF; CDR3 DNA: NA
clone size: NA; D gene: NA; V gene: TRBV28; J gene: TRBJ1-2; CDR3 protein: CASSLRTRNYGYTF; CDR3 DNA: TGTGCCAGCAGTTTACGGACTAGGAACTATGGCTACACCTTC
clone size: NA; D gene: NA; V gene: TRBV30; J gene: TRBJ1-3; CDR3 protein: CAWTAEGTVGGNTIYF; CDR3 DNA: TGTGCCTGGACCGCGGAGGGGACTGTTGGTGGAAACACCATATATTTT
clone size: NA; D gene: NA; V gene: TRBV1; J gene: TRBJ2-5; CDR3 protein: CTSPRFQAGVAGETQYF; CDR3 DNA: TGCACCAGCCCCAGATTCCAAGCGGGAGTAGCCGGAGAGACCCAGTACTTC
clone size: NA; D gene: NA; V gene: TRBV7-9; J gene: TRBJ2-1; CDR3 protein: CASSLIGAYNEQFF; CDR3 DNA: TGTGCCAGCAGCTTAATAGGGGCCTACAATGAGCAGTTCTTC
clone size: once; D gene: NA; V gene: TRBV9; J gene: TRBJ2-3; CDR3 protein: CASSETMDDTQYF; CDR3 DNA: TGTGCCAGCAGCGAGACGATGGATGATACGCAGTATTTT
clone size: NA; D gene: NA; V gene: TRBV28; J gene: TRBJ1-4; CDR3 protein: CASHRGGENEKLFF; CDR3 DNA: TGTGCCAGCCACCGGGGGGGGGAGAATGAAAAACTGTTTTTT
clone size: NA; D gene: TRBD1; V gene: TRBV10-3; J gene: TRBJ2-5; CDR3 protein: CATGQGGETQYF; CDR3 DNA: TGTGCCACGGGACAGGGGGGAGAGACCCAGTACTTC